This T cell receptor beta chain came from a study of identical twins. General study results and limits: For monozygotic twins, models underestimated out-of-frame TCR alpha sharing.

TCRdb itself ran the 5' RACE reads through MiXCR, one entry per CDR3 protein. The profile shows 1.5 million to 2 million distinct CDR3 sequences, about 32% of them singletons. Turning to this clonotype: What it binds is not known.

The germline V gene has CDR1 MGHRA and CDR2 YSYEKL. The CDR3 consists of 14 residues. Trimming left V 4 bases short and J 8 bases short, with 17 bases between. The chain couples TRBV4-1 to TRBJ1-2; D gene uncertain. The TCR was taken from a newborn girl in good health. Sequenced: cord blood. The CDR3 protein is CASSPLGGYDGYTF. The CDR3 nucleotides are TGCGCCAGCAGCCCTTTAGGAGGGTACGACGGCTACACCTTC.